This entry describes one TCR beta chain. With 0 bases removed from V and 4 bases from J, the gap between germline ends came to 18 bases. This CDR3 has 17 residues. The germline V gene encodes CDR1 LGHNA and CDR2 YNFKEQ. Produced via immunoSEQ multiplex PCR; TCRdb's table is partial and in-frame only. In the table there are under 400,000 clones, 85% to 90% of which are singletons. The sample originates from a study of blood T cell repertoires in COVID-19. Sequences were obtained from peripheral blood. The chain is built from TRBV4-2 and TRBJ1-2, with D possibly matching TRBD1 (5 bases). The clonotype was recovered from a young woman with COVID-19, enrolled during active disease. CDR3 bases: TGTGCCAGCAGCCAAGACGTGTTCAGGGAAATCGGCTATGGCTACACCTTC. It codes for CASSQDVFREIGYGYTF.